The 17 T cell receptor beta chains in this list originate from one sample, sequenced in a study of long-term antiretroviral therapy in people with HIV. Survey-level resolution applied to immunoSEQ assay v3.0. The protocol was immunoSEQ multiplex PCR, while the TCRdb copy is restricted to in-frame clones and leaves out a portion. The sample consists of around 33,000 clones, 83% of them appearing once. This sample comprised unsorted PBMCs, obtained 0.4 years before starting antiretroviral therapy. The receptor source for this set is a man between 18 and 35 years old with HIV.

This clone was counted only a few times. This chain connects TRBV5-6 to TRBJ2-4, with 7 bases matching TRBD1. V lost 4 bases, J lost 7 bases, and 5 bases stayed unmatched. The CDR3 runs 13 residues. Germline V gene data show CDR1 as SGHDT and CDR2 as YYEEEE. The DNA of the CDR3 is TGTGCCAGCAGCCCCTTGGACAGGAACATTCAGTACTTC. Its translation is CASSPLDRNIQYF.

The rearrangement uses TRBV14 and TRBJ2-3, with 8 bases lining up with TRBD2. The germline gives CDR1 SGHDN, CDR2 FVKESK. V lost 3 bases, J lost 2 bases, and 7 bases stayed unmatched. This CDR3 region has 16 residues. CDR3 loop: CASSHPRGALTDTQYF. The DNA for the CDR3 is TGTGCCAGCAGCCACCCGCGGGGGGCCCTCACAGATACGCAGTATTTT.

The chain employs TRBV7-3 and TRBJ1-6; 7 bases align to TRBD1. CDR3 length equals 14 residues. With 2 bases clipped from V and 6 bases from J, the junction kept 1 base outside the gene matches. Germline CDR1 and CDR2: SGHTA and FQGTGA. The CDR3: CASSLGTVNSPLHF. The CDR3 DNA is TGTGCCAGCAGCTTAGGGACAGTTAATTCACCCCTCCACTTT. Full variable domain (outside the CDR3, taken from reference TRBV7-3 and TRBJ1-6): GAGVSQTPSNKVTEKGKYVELRCDPISGHTALYWYRQSLGQGPEFLIYFQGTGAADDSGLPNDRFFAVRPEGSVSTLKIQRTERGDSAVYLCASSLGTVNSPLHFGNGTRLTVT.

The rearrangement uses TRBV6-5 and TRBJ1-3, with TRBD1 matching over 8 bases. The V segment lost 6 bases and the J segment 4 bases; nucleotides outside the gene matches: 5. Germline CDR1 is MNHEY and CDR2 is SVGAGI. The CDR3 is 14 amino acids. CDR3 loop: CASRATGAGNTIYF. The CDR3 DNA follows: TGTGCCAGCAGGGCGACAGGGGCAGGAAACACCATATATTTT.

The rearrangement links TRBV7-9 to TRBJ2-1; no clear D gene. Trimming pared 11 bases from V and 1 base from J, leaving 18 bases between. The germline gives CDR1 SEHNR, CDR2 FQNEAQ (reference sequence). The CDR3 sequence is 15 residues long. The DNA of the CDR3 is TGTGCCCTGAACAGCCGGCTGGCATCCTACAATGAGCAGTTCTTC. Residues: CALNSRLASYNEQFF.

The gene calls are TRBV29-1 and TRBJ2-5; 8 bases are shared with TRBD1. The CDR3 is 12 amino acids. From germline, CDR1 is SQVTM and CDR2 ANQGSEA. The ends lost 3 bases at V and 4 bases at J; junction bases unmatched: 1. CDR3 nucleotide sequence: TGCAGCGTTGAGGACAGGGCAGAGACCCAGTACTTC. It translates to CSVEDRAETQYF.

This chain uses TRBV5-6 with TRBJ2-7, with TRBD1 matching over 10 bases. After removal of 4 bases from V and 3 bases from J, the junction contained 4 bases not matched to a gene. In germline, CDR1 is SGHDT, CDR2 YYEEEE. CDR3 length: 14 amino acids. The CDR3 loop reads CASSIGTGDYEQYF. CDR3 sequence (DNA): TGTGCCAGCAGCATAGGGACAGGGGACTACGAGCAGTACTTC.

This clone turned up a few times. The genes are TRBV9 and TRBJ2-3, with D possibly matching TRBD1 (5 bases). Germline V lookup: CDR1 SGDLS, CDR2 YYNGEE. V lost 3 bases to trimming and J lost 4 bases, with 9 bases between them. This CDR3 contains 13 residues. CDR3 nucleotides: TGTGCCAGCAGCGACCGACAGTCAGATACGCAGTATTTT. Translation gives CASSDRQSDTQYF. Using reference TRBV9 and TRBJ2-3 for the parts outside the CDR3, the full variable domain is DSGVTQTPKHLITATGQRVTLRCSPRSGDLSVYWYQQSLDQGLQFLIQYYNGEERAKGNILERFSAQQFPDLHSELNLSSLELGDSALYFCASSDRQSDTQYFGPGTRLTVL.

CDR3 in amino acids: CASSLQRGVTEAFF. In DNA form, the CDR3 reads TGTGCCAGCAGCTTACAGAGAGGGGTCACTGAAGCTTTCTTT. The rearrangement links TRBV7-2 to TRBJ1-1, with D tentatively TRBD1 (5 bases). The V and J ends lost 2 bases and 4 bases respectively, with 11 bases between them. CDR3 size: 14 residues. Germline V gene sequence: CDR1 SGHTA, CDR2 FQGNSA.

CDR3 in amino acids: CASSLIRGRLNYGYTF. CDR3 in DNA: TGTGCCAGCAGCCTGATCAGGGGTCGGCTTAACTATGGCTACACCTTC. The chain links TRBV7-2 to TRBJ1-2; D perhaps matches TRBD1 (6 bases). CDR3 length: 16 amino acids. Trimming removed 5 bases at V and 1 base at J, with 17 bases between. CDR1 and CDR2 (germline): SGHTA, FQGNSA. Filled out from reference TRBV7-2 and TRBJ1-2, the complete variable domain reads GAGVSQSPSNKVTEKGKDVELRCDPISGHTALYWYRQSLGQGLEFLIYFQGNSAPDKSGLPSDRFSAERTGGSVSTLTIQRTQQEDSAVYLCASSLIRGRLNYGYTFGSGTRLTVV.

Regarding this clone: An end of the junction differs from the germline gene, which may be a read error. In DNA form, the CDR3 reads TGTGCTAGCAGCTTCCCCGGACAGGGGACGGACACCATATATTTT. Translation: CASSFPGQGTDTIYF. The rearrangement links TRBV7-7 to TRBJ1-3; 9 nucleotides match TRBD1. There are 15 residues in the CDR3. Looked up from germline, CDR1 is SSHAT and CDR2 is FNYEAQ (reference sequence).

This chain connects TRBV7-9 to TRBJ2-4, with D unclear. V was trimmed by 3 bases and J by 3 bases, leaving 6 bases between them. CDR3 size: 13 residues. The germline V gene encodes CDR1 SEHNR and CDR2 FQNEAQ (reference sequence). CDR3 DNA: TGTGCCAGCAGCTTCACCGACAAAAACATTCAGTACTTC. Its translation is CASSFTDKNIQYF.

The V gene is TRBV20-1, the J gene TRBJ1-2; the D is unclear. Germline lookup yields CDR1 DFQATT and CDR2 SNEGSKA (reference sequence). V lost 5 bases and J 2 bases, leaving 6 bases between the germline ends. The CDR3 is 11 amino acids. Here the CDR3 reads CSALGNYGYTF. CDR3 DNA sequence: TGCAGTGCTCTGGGAAACTATGGCTACACCTTC.

The gene calls are TRBV5-6 and TRBJ1-1; 12 bases fit TRBD1. Germline assignment: CDR1 SGHDT and CDR2 YYEEEE. CDR3 size: 16 residues. V was clipped by 4 bases and J by 8 bases; unmatched bases: 12. CDR3 bases: TGTGCCAGCAGCCACGGGACAGGGGGCCGCACTGGGGAAGCTTTCTTT. The encoded protein is CASSHGTGGRTGEAFF.

The chain carries TRBV6-5 and TRBJ2-7, with a tentative D call TRBD2 (6 bases). CDR1 is MNHEY and CDR2 is SVGAGI in the germline V gene. Trimming took 5 bases from V and 0 from J, leaving 11 bases between them. The CDR3 has 14 amino acids. The CDR3 DNA follows: TGTGCCAGCAGTCGGGTTAGCGGCTCCTACGAGCAGTACTTC. As protein: CASSRVSGSYEQYF.

This clone was seen a handful of times. The chain carries TRBV7-2 and TRBJ2-7; perhaps TRBD2 as D (5 bases). Looked up from germline, CDR1 is SGHTA and CDR2 is FQGNSA. Trimming took off 5 bases at V and 5 bases at J, with 10 bases between the two ends. This CDR3 contains 12 residues. Here the CDR3 reads CASSRPGNEQYF. The DNA for the CDR3 is TGTGCCAGCAGCCGACCCGGGAACGAGCAGTACTTC.

This clone came up a few times. This chain links TRBV6-1 with TRBJ1-4, with D tentatively TRBD1 (5 bases). CDR3 size: 13 residues. V lost 1 base to trimming and J lost 7 bases, with 7 bases between them. The germline CDR1 and CDR2 sequences are MNHNS and SASEGT. CDR3 sequence reads: CASSEGGVEKLFF. In nucleotides, the CDR3 is TGTGCCAGCAGTGAAGGGGGCGTTGAAAAACTGTTTTTT.